This T cell receptor (beta chain) was documented in a study of post-analysis software for immune sequencing data (dated by TCRdb to between 2014 and 2017). At the level of the whole study: The recorded disease courses included relapsing-remitting, secondary progressive and progressive-relapsing multiple sclerosis, and some patients had no subtype annotation. The patient repertoires were set against about eleven previously published healthy control repertoires from donors whose ages ranged from roughly 6 to 25 years. A subset of samples was prepared in parallel using single-end sample barcoding, then pooled and co-amplified after Illumina adapter ligation. Results the study describes overall, beyond this receptor: The multiple sclerosis patient group was slightly younger than the control group. Significantly higher frequencies in patients than in controls were found for about five TRBV segments, including TRBV5-6, TRBV5-1 and TRBV20-1. Compared with controls, multiple sclerosis patients had significantly lower normalized Chao1 diversity, a finding suggesting substantial peripheral T-cell clonal expansion. Direct clustering with F measure showed strong co-clustering of samples prepared in the same batch, prompting a batch-effect correction.

This clonotype was counted only a few times. The target of this receptor is not known. No clone much larger than this one lies a single base away; base qualities are absent. The method was PCR. Instrument used: Illumina HiSeq 2500. To reduce PCR and sequencing biases, unique molecular identifiers were built into the TCR beta cDNA libraries. Every 1 to 10 million input T cells yielded about 500,000 cDNA molecules, meaning each molecule approximated one T cell. Patient libraries were prepared and sequenced with the same protocol used for the earlier healthy control dataset. Within a given batch, samples were prepared together, multiplexed and sequenced on the same HiSeq lane. Concerning the study's data processing: Raw barcoded reads were processed with MIGEC, discarding single-read molecular identifier groups before consensus assembly and CDR3 extraction. Clonotype tables were post-analysed with VDJtools, normalizing diversity by down-sampling all datasets to the smallest sample size. To correct batch-related cross-sample contamination, repertoire overlap clustering matched CDR3 amino acid sequences but not nucleotide sequences. TCRdb passed the public sequencing reads through fastp at Q25 and MiXCR, retaining productive beta sequences. CDR3 protein duplicates are merged, each entry listing the most common genes and DNA. These V and J calls are TCRdb output, not the study's own analysis. The sample table shows about 770,000 distinct CDR3 sequences, and 46% are seen once. The ten largest make up roughly 4.9% of the sample.

TCR beta repertoires were profiled from peripheral blood of 13 young patients with multiple sclerosis to demonstrate the VDJtools post-analysis software. The multiple sclerosis patients were children and adolescents ranging in age from roughly 6 to 16 years. V is pared back by 3 bases and J by 7 bases, with 14 bases lying between the germline termini. The germline V gene gives CDR1 as SGHRS and CDR2 as YFSETQ. The CDR3 starts with the cysteine, ends with the phenylalanine, and has 14 residues. CDR3 DNA only is kept here, 42 bases in frame from base 1. What was sequenced was blood. This receptor was identified in a girl aged 5 to 17 with multiple sclerosis. This sequence uses TRBV5-1 and TRBJ2-1; matching of 6 bases hints at TRBD1 as the D gene. The CDR3 region: CASSSPQGWNEQFF. The sequence in DNA is TGCGCCAGCAGCTCTCCACAGGGTTGGAATGAGCAGTTCTTC. Joined to the reference TRBV5-1 and TRBJ2-1 proteins, this CDR3 gives the full variable domain: KAGVTQTPRYLIKTRGQQVTLSCSPISGHRSVSWYQQTPGQGLQFLFEYFSETQRNKGNFPGRFSGRQFSNSRSEMNVSTLELGDSALYLCASSSPQGWNEQFFGPGTRLTVL.